This T cell receptor (beta chain) was recovered during a study of shared clonotypes between healthy human individuals. The CDR3 is 17 residues long. Per germline, CDR1 SGHDN and CDR2 FVKESK. J was trimmed by 4 bases and V by 1 base; bases with no gene match: 9. Positively selected for CCR7, the CD45RO-negative cells used as naive CD8 cells excluded terminally differentiated effector memory CD45RA+ cells. Here immunoSEQ multiplex PCR was the method, and the copy in TCRdb shows in-frame clones only, minus some. The sample consists of roughly 2 million clones, less than 95% of them appearing once. The chain combines TRBV14 with TRBJ2-1; 8 positions agree with TRBD2. Specimen: naive CD8+ T cells sorted from blood. This TCR came from a man between 18 and 29 years old in good health. Written as DNA, the CDR3 is TGTGCCAGCAGCCAAGTCACCGGGACTAGATTTTACAATGAGCAGTTCTTC. Protein: CASSQVTGTRFYNEQFF.